These 24 T cell receptor beta chains were sequenced from one sample in a study of tumor-infiltrating lymphocytes in localized non-small cell lung cancer. Generated by immunoSEQ multiplex PCR, the TCRdb table keeps only in-frame clones and is missing some. The sample includes 17,000 or so clones, around 85% of them seen just once. Input material: lung tumor tissue. The receptors were gathered from a human donor with non-small cell lung cancer.

This clone was seen more than once but under ten times. The chain carries TRBV28 and TRBJ1-1; TRBD1 matches at 7 bases. Losses at the gene ends were 7 bases for V and 2 bases for J; bases not matched to a gene: 4. This CDR3 region has 13 residues. Germline V gene sequence: CDR1 MDHEN, CDR2 SYDVKM. Here the CDR3 reads CASKKGANTEAFF. The CDR3 bases are TGTGCCAGCAAAAAGGGGGCCAACACTGAAGCTTTCTTT.

The CDR3 DNA follows: TGTGCCAGCAGCTTGGCCCCTGTGGGCGAGCAGTACTTC. The encoded protein is CASSLAPVGEQYF. The chain has TRBV5-5 and TRBJ2-7, with unresolved D. Deletions cut 0 bases from V and 6 bases from J, with 10 bases between. There are 13 residues in the CDR3. Looked up from germline, CDR1 is SGHKS and CDR2 is YYEKEE (reference sequence).

This clone has only one observation. The junction differs from germline at one of its ends, possibly a read error. V gene TRBV28 combines with J gene TRBJ1-2; TRBD1 is a possible D gene (5 bases). This CDR3 contains 13 residues. The V gene's germline CDR1 is MDHEN and CDR2 SYDVKM. CDR3 sequence reads: CASTEAGNYGYTF. CDR3 DNA sequence: TGTGCCAGCACCGAAGCAGGGAACTATGGCTACACTTTC.

This clone was found a few times. The chain combines TRBV5-1 with TRBJ1-2; no definite D call. The V and J ends lost 1 base and 3 bases respectively, with 4 bases between them. The CDR3 extends over 12 amino acids. Germline CDR1 is SGHRS and CDR2 is YFSETQ. CDR3 DNA: TGCGCCAGCAGCTTGAACGACTATGGCTACACCTTC. Amino acids: CASSLNDYGYTF.

This clone was seen a single time. The V and J genes are TRBV6-1 and TRBJ1-5; D remains unclear. Germline values: CDR1 MNHNS, CDR2 SASEGT. This CDR3 comprises 13 residues. V lost 7 bases and J lost 0, with 7 bases in between. CDR3 DNA sequence: TGTGCCAGCAATCAAAATAGCAATCAGCCCCAGCATTTT. Encoded protein: CASNQNSNQPQHF.

This clone has a handful of counts. The chain is built from TRBV2 and TRBJ1-5; a weak D match, TRBD1 (5 bases). The germline V gene encodes CDR1 SNHLY and CDR2 FYNNEI. The V and J ends lost 7 bases and 2 bases respectively, with 9 bases between them. This CDR3 has 13 residues. Written as DNA, the CDR3 is TGTGCCAGCACCCGGGGGGGCAATCAGCCCCAGCATTTT. This gives the protein CASTRGGNQPQHF. Using reference TRBV2 and TRBJ1-5 for the parts outside the CDR3, the full variable domain is EPEVTQTPSHQVTQMGQEVILRCVPISNHLYFYWYRQILGQKVEFLVSFYNNEISEKSEIFDDQFSVERPDGSNFTLKIRSTKLEDSAMYFCASTRGGNQPQHFGDGTRLSIL.

The rearrangement joins TRBV9 to TRBJ2-2; no reliable D call. Trimming removed 4 bases from V and 0 bases from J, with 4 bases in between. The CDR3 covers 13 residues. Germline lookup yields CDR1 SGDLS and CDR2 YYNGEE. CDR3 nucleotides: TGTGCCAGCAGCCACCCGAACACCGGGGAGCTGTTTTTT. Translation: CASSHPNTGELFF.

The rearrangement joins TRBV19 to TRBJ2-7; TRBD2 matches 7 bases. The CDR3 has 13 residues. V was clipped by 8 bases and J by 4 bases; unmatched bases: 8. Germline values: CDR1 LNHDA, CDR2 SQIVND (reference sequence). CDR3 sequence reads: CASAKRDEYEQYF. Written as DNA, the CDR3 is TGTGCCAGTGCAAAGCGGGATGAGTACGAGCAGTACTTC.

The chain carries TRBV27 and TRBJ1-5; 7 bases fit TRBD1. The germline CDR1 and CDR2 sequences are MNHEY and SMNVEV (reference sequence). The trim removed 3 bases at V and 4 bases at J, leaving 0 bases unmatched. The CDR3 extends over 13 amino acids. CDR3: CASSLTGNQPQHF. In nucleotides, the CDR3 is TGTGCCAGCAGTTTGACAGGGAATCAGCCCCAGCATTTT.

This clone is medium-sized. The chain carries TRBV10-3 and TRBJ1-4; D gene uncertain. CDR1 is ENHRY and CDR2 is SYGVKD in the germline V gene. CDR3 length equals 12 residues. V dropped 4 bases and J dropped 8 bases, with 8 bases sitting between them. DNA of the CDR3: TGTGCCATCAGTGGGGGAGGCGAAAAACTGTTTTTT. Its protein is CAISGGGEKLFF.

This clone was counted once. The rearrangement links TRBV19 to TRBJ2-7, with TRBD1 as a possible D gene (5 bases). V was pared by 5 bases and J by 3 bases, with 14 bases between. Germline V gene lookup returns CDR1 LNHDA and CDR2 SQIVND (reference sequence). This CDR3 spans 14 amino acids. This CDR3 reads CASSPVDSYYEQYF. The CDR3 coding sequence is TGTGCCAGTAGTCCGGTAGACAGCTACTACGAGCAGTACTTC.

The chain recombines TRBV9 with TRBJ2-1, with 13 bases matching TRBD2. Germline-derived CDR1 and CDR2 are SGDLS and YYNGEE. J lost 13 bases, V lost 3 bases, and 10 bases had no gene match. The CDR3 sequence is 15 residues long. The CDR3 nucleotides are TGTGCCAGCAGCGGCGGACTAGCGGGAGTAGACGTCCAGTTCTTC. Translating it yields CASSGGLAGVDVQFF.

V usage is TRBV19 and J usage is TRBJ2-7; D assignment may be TRBD1 or TRBD2 (5 bases each). CDR1 is LNHDA and CDR2 is SQIVND in the germline V gene (reference sequence). The CDR3 runs 17 residues. The V end was cut by 5 bases, the J end by 0 bases, with 20 bases between. Here the CDR3 DNA reads TGTGCCAGTAGTGATAAGGGAAAGGGACGGGTCTCCTACGAGCAGTACTTC. It codes for CASSDKGKGRVSYEQYF.

This rearrangement joins TRBV7-2 to TRBJ2-2; D is possibly TRBD2 (6 bases). The CDR3 length is 15 residues. Germline assignment: CDR1 SGHTA and CDR2 FQGNSA. Trimming left V 6 bases short and J 2 bases short, with 13 bases between. The CDR3 sequence: CASSPTRANTGELFF. The CDR3, as DNA: TGTGCCAGCAGTCCGACTAGGGCTAACACCGGGGAGCTGTTTTTT. The full variable domain, in which reference TRBV7-2 and TRBJ2-2 provide the parts outside the CDR3, is GAGVSQSPSNKVTEKGKDVELRCDPISGHTALYWYRQSLGQGLEFLIYFQGNSAPDKSGLPSDRFSAERTGGSVSTLTIQRTQQEDSAVYLCASSPTRANTGELFFGEGSRLTVL.

The chain carries TRBV7-8 and TRBJ1-5; possibly TRBD1 for D (6 bases). CDR1 SGHVS and CDR2 FQNEAQ come from the germline V gene. Trimming removed 5 bases at V and 7 bases at J, with 9 bases between. CDR3 length: 12 residues. CDR3 DNA: TGTGCCAGCAGCCGTCAGGGGCAGCCCCAGCATTTT. Residues: CASSRQGQPQHF.

The chain has TRBV10-1 and TRBJ1-4; D possibly corresponds to TRBD1 (5 bases). The ends were cut back, 3 bases at V and 2 bases at J, with 16 bases in the middle. The CDR3 extends over 17 amino acids. CDR1 and CDR2 (germline): WNHNN, SYGVQD (reference sequence). CDR3 sequence reads: CASSDPLGGWTNEKLFF. CDR3 DNA sequence: TGCGCCAGCAGTGATCCTTTGGGGGGATGGACTAATGAAAAACTGTTTTTT.

The chain employs TRBV6-5 and TRBJ2-7; D might be TRBD1 (5 bases). V was shortened by 2 bases and J by 8 bases, with 16 bases between the two germline ends. Germline loops: CDR1 MNHEY, CDR2 SVGAGI. This CDR3 contains 14 residues. CDR3 coding DNA: TGTGCCAGCAGTTACCAGGGAACCTCGGTCAAGCAGTACTTC. Protein product: CASSYQGTSVKQYF.

This clone has only one observation. This chain uses TRBV6-6 with TRBJ1-5; D is uncertain. The CDR3 consists of 12 residues. V dropped 4 bases and J dropped 6 bases, with 7 bases sitting between them. Per germline, CDR1 MNHNY and CDR2 SVGAGI (reference sequence). DNA for the CDR3: TGTGCCAGCAGTTTGGTACCTCAGCCCCAGCATTTT. Its protein is CASSLVPQPQHF.

The chain has TRBV20-1 and TRBJ2-5, with D perhaps matching TRBD2 (6 bases). Trimming stripped 6 bases from V and 5 bases from J, with 10 bases between. The CDR3 contains 11 residues. Germline V gene lookup returns CDR1 DFQATT and CDR2 SNEGSKA (reference sequence). CDR3: CSARLVETQYF. CDR3 nucleotide sequence: TGCAGTGCCAGACTAGTTGAGACCCAGTACTTC.

This chain links TRBV2 with TRBJ2-7; D is perhaps TRBD1 (5 bases). V lost 6 bases to trimming and J lost 2 bases, with 17 bases between them. The CDR3 length is 15 residues. Germline CDR1 SNHLY, CDR2 FYNNEI. This CDR3 reads CASSEQVIVAYEQYF. CDR3 in DNA: TGTGCCAGCAGCGAACAGGTCATAGTAGCCTACGAGCAGTACTTC.

This clone has just a few counts. The chain links TRBV19 to TRBJ1-5; no definite D call. Trimming cost V 3 bases and J 1 base, with 13 bases left between them. Germline assignment: CDR1 LNHDA and CDR2 SQIVND (reference sequence). The CDR3 runs 16 residues. The DNA for the CDR3 is TGTGCCAGTAGTATTCAAGGGTCGGGGAGCAATCAGCCCCAGCATTTT. Its translation: CASSIQGSGSNQPQHF.

The chain joins TRBV30 to TRBJ1-1; D remains unclear. The V gene's germline CDR1 is GTSNPN and CDR2 SVGIG (reference sequence). Trimming removed 3 bases at V and 6 bases at J, with 17 bases between. This CDR3 contains 14 residues. CDR3 sequence: CAWRGRRLAAEAFF. The DNA of the CDR3 is TGTGCCTGGAGGGGGAGGAGACTTGCGGCTGAAGCTTTCTTT. The complete variable domain, with remaining parts taken from reference TRBV30 and TRBJ1-1, reads SQTIHQWPATLVQPVGSPLSLECTVEGTSNPNLYWYRQAAGRGLQLLFYSVGIGQISSEVPQNLSASRPQDRQFILSSKKLLLSDSGFYLCAWRGRRLAAEAFFGQGTRLTVV.

This chain joins TRBV28 and TRBJ2-7; 7 bases line up with TRBD1. With 7 bases clipped from V and 2 bases from J, the junction kept 8 bases outside the gene matches. This CDR3 has 14 amino acids. Germline CDR1 and CDR2: MDHEN and SYDVKM. The CDR3: CASNLGQGAYEQYF. CDR3 DNA: TGTGCCAGCAACCTCGGGCAGGGGGCCTACGAGCAGTACTTC.

The chain recombines TRBV29-1 with TRBJ2-5; no clear D gene. This CDR3 region has 13 residues. V lost 3 bases and J lost 1, with 9 bases in between. CDR1 SQVTM and CDR2 ANQGSEA come from the germline V gene. CDR3 DNA sequence: TGCAGCGTTGATGAGGTTATCCAAGAGACCCAGTACTTC. Its protein product is CSVDEVIQETQYF.